These 28 T cell receptor beta chains were sequenced from one sample in a study of T-cell reconstitution after alpha-beta-depleted transplantation in children. The authors prepared the TCRbeta library with unique molecular identifiers. TCRdb re-derived calls from the PCR reads in MiXCR, one entry per CDR3 protein. The sample has some 460,000 distinct CDR3 sequences, roughly 15% seen once. Sequencing used PBMCs, mostly from graft donor cells, obtained 360 days after TCRalphabeta/CD19-depleted stem cell transplant. These receptors originate from a boy less than two years old who had a stem cell transplant for Wiskott-Aldrich syndrome, so the T cells may come from the graft donor.

This clonotype was seen only a few times. The rearrangement uses TRBV20-1 and TRBJ1-1; D is possibly TRBD1 (5 bases). Germline CDR1 DFQATT, CDR2 SNEGSKA (reference sequence). V was shortened by 3 bases and J by 1 base, with 9 bases between the two germline ends. The CDR3 runs to 13 residues. For the CDR3, the DNA is TGCAGTGCTAGTTGGGGACCGAACACTGAAGCTTTCTTT. Residues: CSASWGPNTEAFF.

This clonotype came up a few times. This rearrangement joins TRBV24-1 to TRBJ2-1; 13 nucleotides align to TRBD2. The length of the CDR3 is 18 residues. The trim removed 3 bases at V and 0 bases at J, leaving 4 bases unmatched. CDR1 is KGHDR, CDR2 SFDVKD, per germline. CDR3 region: CATSDTGTSGASYNEQFF. The CDR3 DNA is TGTGCCACCAGTGATACCGGGACTAGCGGGGCCTCCTACAATGAGCAGTTCTTC.

J is TRBJ2-3 and V is TRBV5-1; TRBD1 matches at 7 bases. This CDR3 spans 16 amino acids. Germline V gene sequence: CDR1 SGHRS, CDR2 YFSETQ. The ends lost 0 bases at V and 5 bases at J; junction bases unmatched: 9. Here the CDR3 reads CASSLEGQPVVDTQYF. For the CDR3, the DNA is TGCGCCAGCAGCTTGGAGGGACAGCCTGTAGTAGATACGCAGTATTTT. The full variable domain, with the rest looked up from reference TRBV5-1 and TRBJ2-3, is KAGVTQTPRYLIKTRGQQVTLSCSPISGHRSVSWYQQTPGQGLQFLFEYFSETQRNKGNFPGRFSGRQFSNSRSEMNVSTLELGDSALYLCASSLEGQPVVDTQYFGPGTRLTVL.

A few counts support this clonotype. The CDR3 here is CASSCPWGQGHYGYTF. The CDR3 coding sequence is TGTGCCAGCAGTTGCCCCTGGGGACAGGGACACTATGGCTACACCTTC. The rearrangement uses TRBV12-3 or TRBV12-4 and TRBJ1-2; 9 bases agree with TRBD1. Trimming removed 4 bases from V and 3 bases from J; junction bases left unmatched: 9. The CDR3 is made up of 16 amino acids.

This clonotype has at least ten counts. The chain employs TRBV7-2 and TRBJ2-3; 14 bases are a match to TRBD2. Germline V gene lookup returns CDR1 SGHTA and CDR2 FQGNSA. The CDR3 totals 17 residues. J lost 1 base, V lost 4 bases, and 4 bases had no gene match. DNA for the CDR3: TGTGCCAGCAGCTCCGGGACTAGCGGGGGCCGCACAGATACGCAGTATTTT. This encodes CASSSGTSGGRTDTQYF.

Details on this clonotype: The junction departs from germline at one end; a sequencing error may be responsible. The chain joins TRBV5-1 to TRBJ2-5; D tentatively reads TRBD1 or TRBD2 (5 bases each). The CDR3 length is 13 residues. CDR1 is SGHRS, CDR2 YFSETQ, per germline. The CDR3 reads CASSGTPQENQYF. The CDR3 nucleotides are TGCGCCAGCAGCGGGACCCCTCAAGAGAACCAGTACTTC.

V gene TRBV6-2 or TRBV6-3 combines with J gene TRBJ2-1; 8 nucleotides agree with TRBD2. The junction had 15 bases not matched to a gene; V was cut back by 8 bases and J by 3 bases. Germline V gene sequence: CDR1 MNHEY, CDR2 SVGEGT. The CDR3 has 17 amino acids. CDR3 sequence (DNA): TGTGCCAGCGGTTCCGGGAGGGGGAGAGGGCACTACAATGAGCAGTTCTTC. Its translation: CASGSGRGRGHYNEQFF.

This clonotype was counted between two and nine times. The gene calls are TRBV6-5 and TRBJ2-3; 10 bases are a match to TRBD2. This CDR3 has 19 amino acids. The germline CDR1 and CDR2 sequences are MNHEY and SVGAGI. V lost 4 bases and J lost 0; bases outside the gene matches: 13. The CDR3, as DNA: TGTGCCAGCAGTTCCTACTCTAGCGGGAGACCCCTAAGCACAGATACGCAGTATTTT. Translating it yields CASSSYSSGRPLSTDTQYF.

This clonotype was counted between two and nine times. The chain joins TRBV12-3 or TRBV12-4 to TRBJ2-3; D call uncertain. The V end was cut by 0 bases, the J end by 3 bases, with 13 bases between. The CDR3 is 16 residues long. In DNA, the CDR3 is TGTGCCAGCAGTTTAGCCTCCCCCCTCGGGACAGATACGCAGTATTTT. Translation: CASSLASPLGTDTQYF.

The CDR3 is CSAPIFSGANVLTF. CDR3 sequence (DNA): TGCAGTGCTCCGATTTTCTCTGGGGCCAACGTCCTGACTTTC. This chain joins TRBV20-1 and TRBJ2-6, with no clear D. Germline CDR1 DFQATT, CDR2 SNEGSKA (reference sequence). V lost 5 bases and J 0 bases, leaving 8 bases between the germline ends. CDR3 length equals 14 residues.

This clonotype was detected many times. The genes are TRBV14 and TRBJ2-1, with D uncertain. Trimming removed 4 bases from V and 4 bases from J, with 14 bases in between. CDR3 size: 15 residues. CDR1 is SGHDN and CDR2 is FVKESK in the germline V gene. CDR3 sequence (DNA): TGTGCCAGCAGCCCAGTGGCCCTCCGATACAATGAGCAGTTCTTC. Protein: CASSPVALRYNEQFF.

The chain recombines TRBV9 with TRBJ1-1; 11 bases match TRBD1. Germline values: CDR1 SGDLS, CDR2 YYNGEE. J gave up 3 bases and V 3 bases, and 4 bases lay outside the gene matches. CDR3 length: 15 amino acids. CDR3 in amino acids: CASSGRGQGDTEAFF. CDR3 DNA sequence: TGTGCCAGCAGCGGAAGGGGACAGGGGGACACTGAAGCTTTCTTT.

The gene calls are TRBV12-3 or TRBV12-4 and TRBJ1-2; D perhaps matches TRBD1 (5 bases). The CDR3 loop spans 12 amino acids. V gave up 9 bases and J gave up 6 bases, with 14 bases separating them. The CDR3 region has the DNA TGTGCCAGTCATGGGGGGGAGGATGGCTACACCTTC. It specifies CASHGGEDGYTF.

The CDR3 nucleotides are TGCAGCGTCCAAAAGGGGGGAAACACTGAAGCTTTCTTT. It codes for CSVQKGGNTEAFF. V and J are TRBV29-1 and TRBJ1-1; possibly TRBD1 for D (6 bases). The ends were cut back, 6 bases at V and 2 bases at J, with 13 bases in the middle. The germline V gene has CDR1 SQVTM and CDR2 ANQGSEA. The CDR3 length is 13 residues.

The chain combines TRBV20-1 with TRBJ2-7; 7 nucleotides agree with TRBD2. J lost 0 bases, V lost 6 bases, and 5 bases had no gene match. The CDR3 length is 13 residues. Germline-derived CDR1 and CDR2 are DFQATT and SNEGSKA (reference sequence). CDR3 in DNA: TGCAGTGCGGGGGAGGGCTTCTCCTACGAGCAGTACTTC. It encodes CSAGEGFSYEQYF.

For this clonotype: At one end, the junction sequence differs from germline, possibly due to a read error. This rearrangement joins TRBV28 to TRBJ2-3; D remains ambiguous. The germline V gene has CDR1 MDHEN and CDR2 SYDVKM. There are 12 residues in the CDR3. In nucleotides, the CDR3 is TGTGCCAGCAGTTCCGACACAGATAGGCAGTATTTT. Amino acids: CASSSDTDRQYF.

The gene calls are TRBV12-3 or TRBV12-4 and TRBJ2-1; weak D call: TRBD2 (6 bases). The CDR3 extends over 16 amino acids. V dropped 4 bases and J dropped 4 bases, with 17 bases sitting between them. The CDR3 protein is CASSSGTSRGYNEQFF. In nucleotides, the CDR3 is TGTGCCAGCAGTTCAGGGACTTCAAGGGGATACAATGAGCAGTTCTTC.

This rearrangement joins TRBV10-3 to TRBJ2-3; D is possibly TRBD2 (5 bases). The CDR3 contains 15 residues. Between the trimmed V and J ends, which lost 2 bases and 2 bases, there was a span of 11 bases. In germline, CDR1 is ENHRY, CDR2 SYGVKD. CDR3 region: CAISEPGLATDTQYF. CDR3 DNA: TGTGCCATCAGTGAGCCGGGATTGGCCACAGATACGCAGTATTTT.

The rearrangement uses TRBV5-1 and TRBJ1-4; tentative D call: TRBD1 (5 bases). Per the germline V gene, CDR1 is SGHRS and CDR2 is YFSETQ. V shed 1 base and J shed 3 bases, with 10 bases lying between them. This CDR3 spans 15 amino acids. The CDR3 DNA is TGCGCCAGCAGCTTGACGGGGCATCCTAATGAAAAACTGTTTTTT. Its protein product is CASSLTGHPNEKLFF.

This clonotype appeared a few times. The genes are TRBV6-5 and TRBJ2-3; no firm D call. From germline, CDR1 is MNHEY and CDR2 SVGAGI. V was pared by 2 bases and J by 9 bases, with 15 bases between. The CDR3 has 14 residues. This chain's CDR3 is CASSYDQESATQYF. As DNA, the CDR3 is TGTGCCAGCAGTTACGACCAGGAATCGGCGACGCAGTATTTT.

This clonotype was detected many times. The J gene is TRBJ2-7, the V gene TRBV20-1, with 9 positions matching TRBD1. V was pared by 4 bases and J by 2 bases, with 6 bases of the junction left unmatched. This CDR3 is built from 14 residues. CDR1 and CDR2 (germline): DFQATT, SNEGSKA (reference sequence). The CDR3 nucleotides are TGCAGTGCTATTCCGACAGGGGGTACCTACGAGCAGTACTTC. Its translation is CSAIPTGGTYEQYF.

This clonotype was detected only a few times. V and J are TRBV29-1 and TRBJ2-7; 7 nucleotides align to TRBD1. Germline V gene sequence: CDR1 SQVTM, CDR2 ANQGSEA. The V and J ends lost 7 bases and 4 bases, in that order; junction bases with no gene match: 13. The CDR3 loop spans 14 amino acids. The CDR3 sequence: CSDPGTALYYEQYF. The DNA of the CDR3 is TGCAGCGACCCCGGGACAGCTCTGTATTACGAGCAGTACTTC.

The CDR3 DNA follows: TGTGCCAGCAGCTTAGTCCAGACGGTAACCTACGAGCAGTACTTC. This sequence encodes CASSLVQTVTYEQYF. The chain employs TRBV11-2 and TRBJ2-7; D call uncertain. This CDR3 has 15 amino acids. Germline loops: CDR1 SGHAT, CDR2 FQNNGV. Trimming shortened V by 1 base and J by 2 bases, and 12 bases separated the two germline ends.

The table lists this clonotype with a few counts. This sequence joins TRBV20-1 and TRBJ2-2; 8 bases agree with TRBD2. The CDR3 totals 14 residues. Per the germline V gene, CDR1 is DFQATT and CDR2 is SNEGSKA (reference sequence). Losses at the gene ends were 4 bases for V and 5 bases for J; bases not matched to a gene: 6. CDR3 sequence (DNA): TGCAGTGCTATCTCGGGAGGGTCGACCGGGGAGCTGTTTTTT. Translated: CSAISGGSTGELFF.

Only a few counts were recorded for this clonotype. In nucleotides, the CDR3 is TGTGCCAGCAGCCCCGCGACGGCGGGAGTCCACGAGCAGTACTTC. It yields the protein CASSPATAGVHEQYF. The rearrangement links TRBV27 to TRBJ2-7, with 7 nucleotides matching TRBD2. Germline values: CDR1 MNHEY, CDR2 SMNVEV (reference sequence). The CDR3 runs to 15 residues. V dropped 6 bases and J dropped 5; count of bases not matched to a gene: 13.

The table lists this clonotype with a few counts. The chain couples TRBV20-1 to TRBJ1-5, with 8 bases fitting TRBD1. V lost 5 bases and J lost 7; bases outside the gene matches: 7. The CDR3 consists of 13 residues. The germline V gene encodes CDR1 DFQATT and CDR2 SNEGSKA (reference sequence). The CDR3 coding sequence is TGCAGTGCTTTGACAGGGGTTAACCAGCCCCAGCATTTT. Translating gives CSALTGVNQPQHF.

The chain links TRBV18 to TRBJ2-3, with 8 nucleotides matching TRBD2. The V segment lost 3 bases and the J segment 6 bases; nucleotides outside the gene matches: 8. The length of the CDR3 is 15 residues. Germline CDR1 is KGHSH and CDR2 is LQKENI. This chain's CDR3 is CASSPERGPGDTQYF. The CDR3 DNA reads TGTGCCAGCTCACCTGAGCGGGGGCCGGGGGATACGCAGTATTTT.

The rearrangement joins TRBV18 to TRBJ1-1; D is unclear. Trimming pared 2 bases from V and 1 base from J, leaving 11 bases between. This CDR3 region has 15 residues. The germline gives CDR1 KGHSH, CDR2 LQKENI. CDR3 in DNA: TGTGCCAGCTCACCAACGATAGGGCAGAACACTGAAGCTTTCTTT. It codes for CASSPTIGQNTEAFF. Complete variable domain (other parts from reference TRBV18 and TRBJ1-1): NAGVMQNPRHLVRRRGQEARLRCSPMKGHSHVYWYRQLPEEGLKFMVYLQKENIIDESGMPKERFSAEFPKEGPSILRIQQVVRGDSAAYFCASSPTIGQNTEAFFGQGTRLTVV.